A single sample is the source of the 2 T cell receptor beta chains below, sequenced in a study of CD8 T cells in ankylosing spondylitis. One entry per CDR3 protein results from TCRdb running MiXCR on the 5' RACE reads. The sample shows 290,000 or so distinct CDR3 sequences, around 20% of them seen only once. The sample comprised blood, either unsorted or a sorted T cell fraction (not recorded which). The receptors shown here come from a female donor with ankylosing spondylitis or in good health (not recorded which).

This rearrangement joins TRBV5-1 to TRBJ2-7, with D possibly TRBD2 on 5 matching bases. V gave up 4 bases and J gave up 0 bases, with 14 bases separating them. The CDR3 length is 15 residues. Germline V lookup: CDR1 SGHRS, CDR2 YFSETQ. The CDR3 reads CASSRVGEGSYEQYF. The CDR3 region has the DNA TGCGCCAGCAGCAGGGTGGGAGAAGGCTCCTACGAGCAGTACTTC.

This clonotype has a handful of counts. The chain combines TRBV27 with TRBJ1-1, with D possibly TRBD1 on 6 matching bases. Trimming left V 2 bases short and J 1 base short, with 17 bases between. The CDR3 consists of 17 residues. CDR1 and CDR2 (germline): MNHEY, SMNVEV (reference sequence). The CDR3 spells CASSLGGGGVENTEAFF. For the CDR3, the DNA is TGTGCCAGCAGTTTAGGGGGAGGGGGAGTTGAGAACACTGAAGCTTTCTTT.